The 21 T cell receptor beta chains in this list originate from one sample, sequenced in a study of blood T cell repertoires in COVID-19. Profiling relied on immunoSEQ multiplex PCR, and the TCRdb table lists in-frame clones only, not all of them. The repertoire holds a few hundred thousand clones, with 85% to 90% as singletons. Specimen: PBMCs or T cells enriched from blood (not recorded which). The receptors come from a woman aged 25 to 39 who had recovered from COVID-19.

This chain joins TRBV28 and TRBJ1-2; the match to TRBD1 covers 9 bases. With 5 bases clipped from V and 13 bases from J, the junction kept 8 bases outside the gene matches. Germline V gene data show CDR1 as MDHEN and CDR2 as SYDVKM. The CDR3 contains 12 residues. The CDR3 nucleotides are TGTGCCAGCAGTCTAGGACAGGGGAAGTGCACCTTC. It encodes CASSLGQGKCTF.

The chain joins TRBV6-4 to TRBJ2-1, with D perhaps matching TRBD1 (6 bases). From germline, CDR1 is MRHNA and CDR2 SNTAGT. This CDR3 is 13 amino acids long. Trimming cost V 3 bases and J 13 bases, with 16 bases left between them. The CDR3 nucleotides read TGTGCCAGCAGTGAGCGACACAGGGCATTTCAGTTCTTC. Amino acid sequence: CASSERHRAFQFF.

CDR3 amino acids: CASSPVIDTQYF. The CDR3 nucleotides read TGTGCCAGCTCACCAGTCATAGATACGCAGTATTTT. This chain joins TRBV18 and TRBJ2-3; no clear D. The V gene lost 2 bases and the J gene lost 5 bases, with 5 bases spanning the gap. CDR1 and CDR2 from the germline V gene are KGHSH and LQKENI. The CDR3 sequence is 12 residues long.

The rearrangement links TRBV5-5 to TRBJ1-2; D is perhaps TRBD1 (5 bases). The CDR3 is 12 amino acids. Germline CDR1 SGHKS, CDR2 YYEKEE (reference sequence). Trimming stripped 4 bases from V and 8 bases from J, with 12 bases between. The DNA of the CDR3 is TGTGCCAGCAGCGCGGACATTCGAGGCTACACCTTC. Translated, it gives CASSADIRGYTF.

A note on this clone: One end of the junction fails to match germline, which may point to a read error. The chain recombines TRBV7-7 with TRBJ2-1; tentatively, D is TRBD2 (6 bases). The CDR3 loop spans 14 amino acids. The germline V gene encodes CDR1 SSHAT and CDR2 FNYEAQ (reference sequence). The CDR3 reads CASSPKTGGNEQFF. The CDR3 DNA is TGTGCTAGCAGCCCAAAAACCGGGGGCAATGAGCAGTTCTTC.

This sequence joins TRBV19 and TRBJ1-1; 7 nucleotides match TRBD1. The CDR3 sequence is 12 residues long. The V and J ends lost 5 bases and 11 bases, in that order; junction bases with no gene match: 8. Germline loops: CDR1 LNHDA, CDR2 SQIVND (reference sequence). CDR3 amino acids: CASSQQGTGAFF. CDR3 nucleotide sequence: TGTGCCAGTAGTCAACAGGGGACGGGGGCTTTCTTT.

The chain links TRBV27 to TRBJ1-1, with TRBD1 matching 7 bases. The CDR3 length is 14 residues. Trimming took 3 bases from V and 1 from J; bases not matched to a gene: 2. The germline CDR1 and CDR2 sequences are MNHEY and SMNVEV (reference sequence). CDR3 nucleotide sequence: TGTGCCAGCAGTTTCGGGACAGAGAACACTGAAGCTTTCTTT. This gives the protein CASSFGTENTEAFF.

The V call is TRBV10-1, the J call TRBJ2-3; 9 bases agree with TRBD2. The V gene end was trimmed by 3 bases and the J gene end by 6 bases; junction bases not matched to a gene: 7. The CDR3 extends over 15 amino acids. Germline loops: CDR1 WNHNN, CDR2 SYGVQD (reference sequence). This CDR3 reads CASSDSGRSRDTQYF. The DNA for the CDR3 is TGCGCCAGCAGTGATAGCGGGAGATCTCGGGATACGCAGTATTTT.

The chain joins TRBV5-5 to TRBJ2-2; D remains unclear. Germline lookup yields CDR1 SGHKS and CDR2 YYEKEE (reference sequence). V gave up 2 bases and J gave up 0 bases, with 11 bases separating them. This CDR3 contains 16 residues. The DNA of the CDR3 is TGTGCCAGCAGCTTCAGGCTCCCGACGAACACCGGGGAGCTGTTTTTT. This encodes CASSFRLPTNTGELFF.

The chain couples TRBV6-5 to TRBJ2-1; D is perhaps TRBD2 (6 bases). CDR1 and CDR2 (germline): MNHEY, SVGAGI. CDR3 size: 15 residues. V was cut by 5 bases and J by 2 bases, with 13 bases left in between. The CDR3 reads CASSTGLNTYNEQFF. The CDR3 DNA reads TGTGCCAGCAGTACGGGACTCAATACCTACAATGAGCAGTTCTTC.

The rearrangement links TRBV12-3 or TRBV12-4 to TRBJ1-2; D gene uncertain. This CDR3 is 12 amino acids long. V was pared by 8 bases and J by 5 bases, with 12 bases between. CDR3 in amino acids: CASAGGGYGYTF. The CDR3 DNA is TGTGCCAGCGCAGGAGGCGGGTATGGCTACACCTTC.

This chain connects TRBV6-5 to TRBJ1-2; 11 nucleotides line up with TRBD1. This CDR3 spans 15 amino acids. The V gene end was trimmed by 6 bases and the J gene end by 8 bases; junction bases not matched to a gene: 11. The V gene's germline CDR1 is MNHEY and CDR2 SVGAGI. The CDR3 region is CASSHDGTGGIGYTF. DNA for the CDR3: TGTGCCAGCAGCCACGATGGGACAGGGGGGATAGGCTACACCTTC.

V and J are TRBV6-8 and TRBJ1-3; 7 bases match TRBD1. V trimming: 6 bases; J trimming: 2 bases; junction bases outside the gene matches: 7. The CDR3 consists of 15 residues. Germline V gene lookup returns CDR1 MNHGY and CDR2 SAAAGT. Written as DNA, the CDR3 is TGTGCCAGCAGCCACTCAGGGGGAACTGGAAACACCATATATTTT. Residues: CASSHSGGTGNTIYF.

The chain uses TRBV5-1 and TRBJ2-7, with 7 bases identical to TRBD1. This CDR3 contains 16 residues. V trimming: 4 bases; J trimming: 0 bases; junction bases outside the gene matches: 10. Germline lookup yields CDR1 SGHRS and CDR2 YFSETQ. The CDR3 DNA sequence: TGCGCCAGCAGCCCCCGTGGACAGGAGAACTCCTACGAGCAGTACTTC. Protein product: CASSPRGQENSYEQYF.

The V call is TRBV4-1, the J call TRBJ2-1; 7 nucleotides match TRBD2. The CDR3 totals 16 residues. Germline V gene lookup returns CDR1 MGHRA and CDR2 YSYEKL. V was pared by 7 bases and J by 4 bases, with 13 bases of the junction left unmatched. CDR3 DNA: TGCGCCAGCACCTCGCAGGCGGGAGAGAAGTACAATGAGCAGTTCTTC. This codes for CASTSQAGEKYNEQFF.

The CDR3, as DNA: TGTGCCTGGAGTGTTGGTGGCTTGTTGGGAGGACAGGGAACAGATACGCAGTATTTT. Residues: CAWSVGGLLGGQGTDTQYF. The chain couples TRBV30 to TRBJ2-3, with 8 bases that match TRBD1. Germline V gene data show CDR1 as GTSNPN and CDR2 as SVGIG (reference sequence). J lost 3 bases, V lost 0 bases, and 17 bases had no gene match. This CDR3 has 19 amino acids.

This clone was counted between two and nine times. This sequence joins TRBV30 and TRBJ2-1, with D perhaps matching TRBD1 (6 bases). CDR1 is GTSNPN, CDR2 SVGIG, per germline (reference sequence). V was trimmed by 4 bases and J by 6 bases, leaving 19 bases between them. The CDR3 covers 15 residues. The CDR3 nucleotides are TGTGCCTGGACCCCCTTGACAGGAAGGATCAATGAGCAGTTCTTC. Translating it yields CAWTPLTGRINEQFF.

This chain links TRBV29-1 with TRBJ1-2, with TRBD1 matching over 11 bases. The V gene end was trimmed by 7 bases and the J gene end by 5 bases; junction bases not matched to a gene: 6. In germline, CDR1 is SQVTM, CDR2 ANQGSEA. The CDR3 extends over 13 amino acids. CDR3 nucleotides: TGCAGCGCGACCGGGACAGGGGGATATGGCTACACCTTC. Protein product: CSATGTGGYGYTF.

The rearrangement uses TRBV5-5 and TRBJ1-4, with 7 bases aligning to TRBD1. Germline V CDR1 and CDR2: SGHKS, YYEKEE (reference sequence). CDR3 length equals 14 residues. The junction had 4 bases not matched to a gene; V was cut back by 1 base and J by 7 bases. The CDR3 spells CASSLWTGGEKLFF. CDR3 DNA: TGTGCCAGCAGCTTGTGGACAGGCGGTGAAAAACTGTTTTTT.

This clone showed up just once. J is TRBJ2-7 and V is TRBV18; 9 bases fit TRBD1. Germline CDR1 and CDR2: KGHSH and LQKENI. Trimming took 3 bases from V and 3 from J; bases not matched to a gene: 6. CDR3 length: 15 amino acids. The CDR3 here is CASSPRTGEGYEQYF. The CDR3 DNA follows: TGTGCCAGCTCACCCCGGACAGGGGAAGGCTACGAGCAGTACTTC.

V and J are TRBV5-4 and TRBJ2-7, with 8 bases matching TRBD1. The CDR3 totals 15 residues. Unmatched junction bases numbered 7, after V lost 4 bases and J lost 1 base. Germline-derived CDR1 and CDR2 are SGHNT and YYREEE (reference sequence). The CDR3 DNA is TGTGCCAGCAGCCAGGGGCAGGGGGCTTCCTACGAGCAGTACTTC. Translating it yields CASSQGQGASYEQYF.